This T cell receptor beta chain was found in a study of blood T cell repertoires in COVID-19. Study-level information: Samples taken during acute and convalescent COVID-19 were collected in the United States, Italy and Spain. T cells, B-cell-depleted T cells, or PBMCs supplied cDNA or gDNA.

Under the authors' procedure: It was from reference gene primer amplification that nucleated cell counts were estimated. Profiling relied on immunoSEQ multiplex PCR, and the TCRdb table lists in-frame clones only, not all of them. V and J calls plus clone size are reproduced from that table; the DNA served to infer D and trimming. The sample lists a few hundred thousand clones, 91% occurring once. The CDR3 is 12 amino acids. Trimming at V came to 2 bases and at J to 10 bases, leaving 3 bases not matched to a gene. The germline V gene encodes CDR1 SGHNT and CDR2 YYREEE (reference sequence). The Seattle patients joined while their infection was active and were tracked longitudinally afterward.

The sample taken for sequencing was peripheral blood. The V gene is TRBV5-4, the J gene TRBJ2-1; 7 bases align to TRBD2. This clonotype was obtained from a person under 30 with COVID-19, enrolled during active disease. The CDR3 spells CASSFGGREQFF. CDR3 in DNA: TGTGCCAGCAGCTTTGGCGGGAGAGAGCAGTTCTTC.